A single sample is the source of the 13 T cell receptor beta chains below, sequenced in a study of cytomegalovirus exposure and HLA in healthy donors. In the PCR, 60 Vbeta and 13 Jbeta primers were used. Here immunoSEQ multiplex PCR was the method, and the copy in TCRdb shows in-frame clones only, minus some. The data show 150,000 to 200,000 clones, around 76% seen once. The sample was PBMCs. The receptors originated from a young man in good health and CMV-seronegative.

The V gene is TRBV6-1, the J gene TRBJ2-1; 13 nucleotides line up with TRBD2. The germline gives CDR1 MNHNS, CDR2 SASEGT. The CDR3 spans 15 residues. Unmatched junction bases numbered 4, after V lost 6 bases and J lost 5 bases. CDR3 sequence reads: CASSPGTSGNNEQFF. CDR3 bases: TGTGCCAGCAGCCCCGGGACTAGCGGGAACAATGAGCAGTTCTTC.

The chain has TRBV18 and TRBJ2-5; possible D gene TRBD2, 5 bases. The V gene lost 0 bases and the J gene lost 5 bases, with 13 bases spanning the gap. Looked up from germline, CDR1 is KGHSH and CDR2 is LQKENI. This CDR3 is built from 15 residues. The CDR3: CASSPPDHGKETQYF. For the CDR3, the DNA is TGTGCCAGCTCACCACCGGACCACGGGAAGGAGACCCAGTACTTC. The full variable domain, with the rest looked up from reference TRBV18 and TRBJ2-5, is NAGVMQNPRHLVRRRGQEARLRCSPMKGHSHVYWYRQLPEEGLKFMVYLQKENIIDESGMPKERFSAEFPKEGPSILRIQQVVRGDSAAYFCASSPPDHGKETQYFGPGTRLLVL.

The chain couples TRBV30 to TRBJ1-5, with D tentatively TRBD1 (6 bases). The CDR3 runs 19 residues. Germline-derived CDR1 and CDR2 are GTSNPN and SVGIG (reference sequence). V was clipped by 0 bases and J by 2 bases, with 23 bases between them. The CDR3 loop reads CAWSVPRFRGADGNQPQHF. Written as DNA, the CDR3 is TGTGCCTGGAGTGTACCCCGATTCCGGGGGGCGGATGGCAATCAGCCCCAGCATTTT.

The chain has TRBV9 and TRBJ1-6; 7 bases line up with TRBD1. V shed 0 bases, J shed 9 bases, and the junction held 6 bases outside the gene matches. Looked up from germline, CDR1 is SGDLS and CDR2 is YYNGEE. The CDR3 consists of 15 residues. DNA for the CDR3: TGTGCCAGCAGCGTAGCACAGGGGTCGGGTTCACCCCTCCACTTT. It translates to CASSVAQGSGSPLHF.

J is TRBJ1-1 and V is TRBV5-4; maybe TRBD1 (6 bases). This CDR3 is 13 amino acids long. CDR1 and CDR2 from the germline V gene are SGHNT and YYREEE (reference sequence). V gave up 5 bases and J gave up 8 bases, with 16 bases separating them. As DNA, the CDR3 is TGTGCCAGCAGGCCGGGACAACGCTCAGAAGCTTTCTTT. Protein: CASRPGQRSEAFF.

The chain carries TRBV5-4 and TRBJ2-7; D remains unclear. The V gene lost 0 bases and the J gene lost 2 bases, with 9 bases spanning the gap. Germline V gene data show CDR1 as SGHNT and CDR2 as YYREEE (reference sequence). The CDR3 loop spans 14 amino acids. The CDR3 loop reads CASSLGQAAYEQYF. The DNA of the CDR3 is TGTGCCAGCAGCTTGGGGCAGGCCGCCTACGAGCAGTACTTC.

This clone was recorded a few times. The gene calls are TRBV6-5 and TRBJ1-2; TRBD1 is a possible D gene (6 bases). Germline V CDR1 and CDR2: MNHEY, SVGAGI. Trimming removed 6 bases at V and 7 bases at J, with 15 bases between. The CDR3 sequence is 13 residues long. CDR3 coding DNA: TGTGCCAGCAGGAATCCACAGGGTTTTGGCTACACCTTC. Translation: CASRNPQGFGYTF.

The rearrangement uses TRBV19 and TRBJ1-4; no clear D. V was trimmed by 6 bases and J by 7 bases, leaving 15 bases between them. The CDR3 loop spans 14 amino acids. CDR1 and CDR2 from the germline V gene are LNHDA and SQIVND (reference sequence). CDR3 DNA: TGTGCCAGTAGCGTCCCTGGAGCGGGTGAAAAACTGTTTTTT. It is translated as CASSVPGAGEKLFF.

The chain recombines TRBV5-1 with TRBJ1-6; 7 bases are shared with TRBD1. The CDR3 has 17 amino acids. CDR1 is SGHRS, CDR2 YFSETQ, per germline. V dropped 0 bases and J dropped 11; count of bases not matched to a gene: 14. CDR3 in amino acids: CASSLGPRQGRSPPLHF. CDR3 bases: TGCGCCAGCAGCTTGGGACCCAGACAGGGTAGGAGTCCACCCCTCCACTTT.

The rearrangement links TRBV2 to TRBJ2-3; D perhaps matches TRBD1 (5 bases). Trimming removed 2 bases from V and 4 bases from J, with 10 bases in between. The CDR3 covers 14 residues. The germline gives CDR1 SNHLY, CDR2 FYNNEI. CDR3 in amino acids: CASSEQGGADTQYF. DNA of the CDR3: TGTGCCAGCAGTGAACAGGGTGGCGCAGATACGCAGTATTTT.

This clone appeared a few times. The CDR3 sequence: CAWSSKTLTKNIQYF. CDR3 DNA sequence: TGTGCCTGGAGTTCAAAGACTCTAACCAAAAACATTCAGTACTTC. The chain employs TRBV30 and TRBJ2-4; no definite D call. The ends were cut back, 2 bases at V and 2 bases at J, with 13 bases in the middle. CDR1 is GTSNPN and CDR2 is SVGIG in the germline V gene (reference sequence). This CDR3 has 15 amino acids.

This clone was observed a few times. The J gene is TRBJ2-6, the V gene TRBV28, with D perhaps matching TRBD1 (5 bases). Germline CDR1 is MDHEN and CDR2 is SYDVKM. CDR3 length: 16 residues. The ends were cut back, 7 bases at V and 4 bases at J, with 17 bases in the middle. The CDR3 is CASTPGKGLGANVLTF. DNA for the CDR3: TGTGCCAGCACCCCAGGGAAGGGGCTAGGGGCCAACGTCCTGACTTTC.

The CDR3 DNA reads TGTGCCAGCAGTGGACACAATAGCAATCAGCCCCAGCATTTT. This gives the protein CASSGHNSNQPQHF. The chain is built from TRBV25-1 and TRBJ1-5; no clear D gene. Trimming removed 4 bases at V and 0 bases at J, with 7 bases between. The V gene's germline CDR1 is MGHDK and CDR2 SYGVNS. This CDR3 is built from 14 residues. Complete variable domain (other parts from reference TRBV25-1 and TRBJ1-5): EADIYQTPRYLVIGTGKKITLECSQTMGHDKMYWYQQDPGMELHLIHYSYGVNSTEKGDLSSESTVSRIRTEHFPLTLESARPSHTSQYLCASSGHNSNQPQHFGDGTRLSIL.